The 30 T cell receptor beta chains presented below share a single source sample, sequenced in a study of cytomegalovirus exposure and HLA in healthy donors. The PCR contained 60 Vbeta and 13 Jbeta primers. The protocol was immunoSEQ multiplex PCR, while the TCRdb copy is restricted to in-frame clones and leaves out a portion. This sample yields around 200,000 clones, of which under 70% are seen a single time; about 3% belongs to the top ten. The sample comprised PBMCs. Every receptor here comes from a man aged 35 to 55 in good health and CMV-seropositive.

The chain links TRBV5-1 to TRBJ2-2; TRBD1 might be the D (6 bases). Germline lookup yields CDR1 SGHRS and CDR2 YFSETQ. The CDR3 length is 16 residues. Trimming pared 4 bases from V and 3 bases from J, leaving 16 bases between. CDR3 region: CASSKTQGSHTGELFF. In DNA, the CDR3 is TGCGCCAGCAGCAAAACCCAGGGGTCGCACACCGGGGAGCTGTTTTTT.

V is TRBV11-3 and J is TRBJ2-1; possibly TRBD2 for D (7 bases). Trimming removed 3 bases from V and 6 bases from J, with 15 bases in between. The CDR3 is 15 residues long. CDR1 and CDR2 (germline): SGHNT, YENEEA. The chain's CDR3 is CASSLEGGGINEQFF. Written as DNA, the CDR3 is TGTGCCAGCAGCTTGGAGGGGGGGGGAATCAATGAGCAGTTCTTC.

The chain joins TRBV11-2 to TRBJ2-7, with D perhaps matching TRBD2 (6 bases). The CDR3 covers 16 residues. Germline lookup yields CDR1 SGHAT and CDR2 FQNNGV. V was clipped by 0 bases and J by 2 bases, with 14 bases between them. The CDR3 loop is CASSLEGRLGAYEQYF. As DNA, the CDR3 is TGTGCCAGCAGCTTAGAGGGGAGGCTAGGCGCCTACGAGCAGTACTTC.

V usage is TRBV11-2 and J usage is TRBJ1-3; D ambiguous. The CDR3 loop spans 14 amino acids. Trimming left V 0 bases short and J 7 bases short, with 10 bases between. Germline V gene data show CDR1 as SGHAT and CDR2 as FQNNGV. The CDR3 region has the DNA TGTGCCAGCAGCTTAGATCTGGCTCCTAACACCATATATTTT. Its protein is CASSLDLAPNTIYF.

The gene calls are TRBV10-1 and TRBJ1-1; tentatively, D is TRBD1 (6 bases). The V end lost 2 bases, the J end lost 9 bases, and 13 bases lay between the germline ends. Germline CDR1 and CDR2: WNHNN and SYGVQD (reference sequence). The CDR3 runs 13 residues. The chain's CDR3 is CASSEMETGKAFF. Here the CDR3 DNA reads TGCGCCAGCAGTGAGATGGAAACAGGGAAAGCTTTCTTT.

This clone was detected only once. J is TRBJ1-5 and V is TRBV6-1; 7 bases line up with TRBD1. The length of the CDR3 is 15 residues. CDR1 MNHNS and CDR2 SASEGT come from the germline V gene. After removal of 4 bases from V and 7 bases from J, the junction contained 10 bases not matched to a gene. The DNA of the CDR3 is TGTGCCAGCAGTGTAGACAGGGCCGCGGGGCAGCCCCAGCATTTT. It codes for CASSVDRAAGQPQHF.

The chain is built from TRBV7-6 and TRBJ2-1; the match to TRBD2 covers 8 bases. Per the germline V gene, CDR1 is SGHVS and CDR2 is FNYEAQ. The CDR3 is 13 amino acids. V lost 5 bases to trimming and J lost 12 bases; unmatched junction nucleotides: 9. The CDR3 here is CASSPEVAGRQFF. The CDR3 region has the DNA TGTGCCAGCAGCCCGGAAGTAGCGGGGAGGCAGTTCTTC.

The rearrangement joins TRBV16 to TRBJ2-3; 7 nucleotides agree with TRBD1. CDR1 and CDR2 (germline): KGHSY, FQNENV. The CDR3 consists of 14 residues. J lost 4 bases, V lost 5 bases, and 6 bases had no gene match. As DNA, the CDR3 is TGTGCCAGCAGCAAGACAGGGTTCCCAGATACGCAGTATTTT. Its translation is CASSKTGFPDTQYF.

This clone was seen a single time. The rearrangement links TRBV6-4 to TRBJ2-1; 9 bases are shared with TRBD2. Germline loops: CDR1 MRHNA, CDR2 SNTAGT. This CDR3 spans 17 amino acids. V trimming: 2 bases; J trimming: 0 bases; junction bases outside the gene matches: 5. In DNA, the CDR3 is TGTGCCAGCAGTGACAGGCGGGGGGGTGTCTCCTACAATGAGCAGTTCTTC. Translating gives CASSDRRGGVSYNEQFF.

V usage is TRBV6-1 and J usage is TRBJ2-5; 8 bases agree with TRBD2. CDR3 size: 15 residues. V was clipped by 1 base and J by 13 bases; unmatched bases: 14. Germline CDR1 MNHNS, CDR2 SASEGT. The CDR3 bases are TGTGCCAGCAGTGAAGGGAGGGTTAGCGGGGACCACATGTACTTC. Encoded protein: CASSEGRVSGDHMYF.

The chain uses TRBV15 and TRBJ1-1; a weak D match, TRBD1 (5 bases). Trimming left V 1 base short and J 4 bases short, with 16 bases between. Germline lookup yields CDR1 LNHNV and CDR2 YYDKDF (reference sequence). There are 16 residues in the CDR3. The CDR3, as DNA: TGTGCCACCAGCAGAGTTGGGGGGAGTTTTAGCACTGAAGCTTTCTTT. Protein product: CATSRVGGSFSTEAFF.

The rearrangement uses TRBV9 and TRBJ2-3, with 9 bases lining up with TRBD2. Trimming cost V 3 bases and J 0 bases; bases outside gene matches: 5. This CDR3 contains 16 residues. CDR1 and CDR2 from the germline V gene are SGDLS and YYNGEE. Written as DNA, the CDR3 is TGTGCCAGCAGCGGAATAGCGGGGGTTAGCACAGATACGCAGTATTTT. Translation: CASSGIAGVSTDTQYF.

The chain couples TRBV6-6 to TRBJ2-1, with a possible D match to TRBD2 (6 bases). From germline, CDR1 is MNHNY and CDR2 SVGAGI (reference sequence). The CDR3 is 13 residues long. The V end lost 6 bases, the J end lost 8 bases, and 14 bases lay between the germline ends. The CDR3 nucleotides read TGTGCCAGCAGGATGGGACTGAACGATGAGCAGTTCTTC. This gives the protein CASRMGLNDEQFF.

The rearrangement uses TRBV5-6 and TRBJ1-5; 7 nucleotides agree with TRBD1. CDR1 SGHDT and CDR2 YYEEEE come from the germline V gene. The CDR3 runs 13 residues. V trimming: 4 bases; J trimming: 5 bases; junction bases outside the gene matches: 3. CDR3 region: CASSRDRDQPQHF. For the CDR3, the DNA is TGTGCCAGCAGCCGCGACAGGGATCAGCCCCAGCATTTT.

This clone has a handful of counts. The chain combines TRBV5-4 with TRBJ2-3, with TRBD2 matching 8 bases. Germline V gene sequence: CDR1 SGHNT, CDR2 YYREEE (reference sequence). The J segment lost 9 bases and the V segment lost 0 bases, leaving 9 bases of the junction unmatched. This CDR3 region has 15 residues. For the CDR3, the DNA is TGTGCCAGCAGCTTGGCCCAAGCGGGGGTAGGGACGCAGTATTTT. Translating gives CASSLAQAGVGTQYF.

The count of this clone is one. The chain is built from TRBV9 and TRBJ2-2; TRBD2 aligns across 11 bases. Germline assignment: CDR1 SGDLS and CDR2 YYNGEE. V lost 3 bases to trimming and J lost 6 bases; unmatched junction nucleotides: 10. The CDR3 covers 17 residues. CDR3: CASSARPSGGHPGELFF. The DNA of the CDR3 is TGTGCCAGCAGCGCCCGTCCTAGCGGGGGGCATCCCGGGGAGCTGTTTTTT.

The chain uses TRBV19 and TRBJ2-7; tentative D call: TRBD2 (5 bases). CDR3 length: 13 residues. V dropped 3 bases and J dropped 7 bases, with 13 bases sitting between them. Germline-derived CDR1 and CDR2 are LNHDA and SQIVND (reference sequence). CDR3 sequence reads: CASSINPSGEQYF. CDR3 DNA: TGTGCCAGTAGTATTAACCCCTCGGGAGAGCAGTACTTC.

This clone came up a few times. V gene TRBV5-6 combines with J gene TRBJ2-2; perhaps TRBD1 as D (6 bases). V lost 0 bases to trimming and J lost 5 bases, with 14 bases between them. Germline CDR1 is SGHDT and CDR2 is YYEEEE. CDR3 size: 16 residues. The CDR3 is CASSLGSRGRTGELFF. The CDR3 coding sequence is TGTGCCAGCAGCTTGGGTTCCAGGGGAAGGACCGGGGAGCTGTTTTTT.

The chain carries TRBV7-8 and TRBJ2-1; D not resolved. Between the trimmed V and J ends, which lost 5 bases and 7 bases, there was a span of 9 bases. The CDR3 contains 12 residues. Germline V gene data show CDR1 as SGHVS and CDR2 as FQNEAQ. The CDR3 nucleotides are TGTGCCAGCAGCCTTCACAGAAATGAGCAGTTCTTC. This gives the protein CASSLHRNEQFF.

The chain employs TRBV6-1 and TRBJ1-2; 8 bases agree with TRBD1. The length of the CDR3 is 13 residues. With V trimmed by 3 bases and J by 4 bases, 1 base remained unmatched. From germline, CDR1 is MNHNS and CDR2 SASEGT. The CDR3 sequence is CASSEDRVYGYTF. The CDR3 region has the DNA TGTGCCAGCAGTGAGGACAGGGTCTATGGCTACACCTTC.

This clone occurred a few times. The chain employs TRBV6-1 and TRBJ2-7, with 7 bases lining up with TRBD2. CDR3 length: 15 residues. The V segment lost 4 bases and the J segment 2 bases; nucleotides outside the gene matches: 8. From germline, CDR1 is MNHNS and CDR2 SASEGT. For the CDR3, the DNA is TGTGCCAGCAGTGTCCCCCCGAGCGGGGCCTACGAGCAGTACTTC. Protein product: CASSVPPSGAYEQYF.

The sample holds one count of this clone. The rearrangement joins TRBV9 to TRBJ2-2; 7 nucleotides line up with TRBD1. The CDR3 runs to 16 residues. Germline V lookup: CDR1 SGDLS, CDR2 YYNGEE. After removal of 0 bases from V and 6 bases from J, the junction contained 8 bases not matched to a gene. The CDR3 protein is CASSVDRGIEAGELFF. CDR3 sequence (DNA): TGTGCCAGCAGCGTAGACAGGGGCATTGAGGCCGGGGAGCTGTTTTTT.

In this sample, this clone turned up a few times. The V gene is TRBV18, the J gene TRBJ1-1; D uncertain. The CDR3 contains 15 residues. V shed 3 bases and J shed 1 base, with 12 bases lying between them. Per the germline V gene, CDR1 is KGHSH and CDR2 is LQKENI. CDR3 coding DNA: TGTGCCAGCTCACCCCTGTTCGGTCAGAACACTGAAGCTTTCTTT. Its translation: CASSPLFGQNTEAFF.

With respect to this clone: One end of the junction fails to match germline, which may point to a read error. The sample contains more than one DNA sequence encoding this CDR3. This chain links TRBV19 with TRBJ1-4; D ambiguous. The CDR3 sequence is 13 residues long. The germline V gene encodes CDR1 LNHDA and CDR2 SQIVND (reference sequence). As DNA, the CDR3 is TGTGCCAGTAGCGTGGCTGATTATGAAAAGCTGTTTTTT. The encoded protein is CASSVADYEKLFF.

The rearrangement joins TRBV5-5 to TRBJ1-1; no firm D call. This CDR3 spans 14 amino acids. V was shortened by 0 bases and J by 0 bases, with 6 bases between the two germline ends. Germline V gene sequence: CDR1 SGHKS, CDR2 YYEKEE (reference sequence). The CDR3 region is CASSLEQMNTEAFF. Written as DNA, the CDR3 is TGTGCCAGCAGCTTGGAACAGATGAACACTGAAGCTTTCTTT.

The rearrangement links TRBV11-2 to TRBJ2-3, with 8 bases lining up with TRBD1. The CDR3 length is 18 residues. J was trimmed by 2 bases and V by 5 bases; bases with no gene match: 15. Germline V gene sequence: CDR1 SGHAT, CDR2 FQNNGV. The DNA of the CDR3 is TGTGCCAGCAGCCCTCACTTGACAGGGGAATGGGACACAGATACGCAGTATTTT. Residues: CASSPHLTGEWDTDTQYF.

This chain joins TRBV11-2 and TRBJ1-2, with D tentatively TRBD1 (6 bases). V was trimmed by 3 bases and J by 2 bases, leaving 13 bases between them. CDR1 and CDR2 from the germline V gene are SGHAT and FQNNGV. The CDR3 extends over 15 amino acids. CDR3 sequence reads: CASSFQGYSNYGYTF. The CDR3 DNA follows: TGTGCCAGCAGCTTTCAGGGGTATTCCAACTATGGCTACACCTTC.

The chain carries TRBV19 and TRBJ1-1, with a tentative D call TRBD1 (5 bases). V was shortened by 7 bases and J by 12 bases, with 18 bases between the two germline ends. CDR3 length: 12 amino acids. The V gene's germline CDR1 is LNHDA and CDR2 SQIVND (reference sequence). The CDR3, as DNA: TGTGCCAGTACACTCTCAGGGTCCCTGTCTTTCTTT. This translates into CASTLSGSLSFF.

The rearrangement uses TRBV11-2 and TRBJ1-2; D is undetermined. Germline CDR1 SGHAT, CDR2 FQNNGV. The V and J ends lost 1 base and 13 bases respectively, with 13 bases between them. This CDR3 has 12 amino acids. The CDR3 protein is CASSLVDRGGTF. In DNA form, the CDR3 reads TGTGCCAGCAGCTTAGTGGACCGAGGAGGCACCTTC.

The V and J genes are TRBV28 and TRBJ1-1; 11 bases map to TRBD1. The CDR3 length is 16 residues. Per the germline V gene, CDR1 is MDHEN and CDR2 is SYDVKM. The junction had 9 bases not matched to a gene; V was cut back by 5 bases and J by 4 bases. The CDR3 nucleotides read TGTGCCAGCAGTCCCATTAGGACAGGGGGCGGCACTGAAGCTTTCTTT. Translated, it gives CASSPIRTGGGTEAFF.